Listed here are 13 T cell receptor beta chains from one sample, sequenced in a study of radiation and T cells in renal cell carcinoma (dated by TCRdb to 2018 to 2021). Library preparation employed the immunoSEQ multiplex PCR assay. Not all clones reach the TCRdb copy of this immuneACCESS table, which keeps in-frame sequences only. Checked studies attribute under half of the gap to unresolved V genes and leave the rest unexplained. The sample table contains about 77,000 clones; only one count was recorded for approximately 87% of them. The ten top clones hold under 2.5% of the sample. What the time point label conveys for this sample: blood 4 weeks post-SBRT, at nephrectomy. This specimen's treatment or condition label, per the study, means: 15 Gy SBRT to primary tumor, nephrectomy 4 weeks later. Sequenced material: blood, taken from a patient whose treatment included radiotherapy and nephrectomy. The receptor source for this set is a woman aged 55-70 years with renal cell carcinoma.

V is TRBV28 and J is TRBJ1-2; possible D gene TRBD1, 6 bases. CDR3 size: 13 residues. V gave up 6 bases and J gave up 4 bases, with 12 bases separating them. Germline V gene lookup returns CDR1 MDHEN and CDR2 SYDVKM. CDR3 amino acids: CASSVGQTYGYTF. CDR3 coding DNA: TGTGCCAGCAGCGTCGGACAGACCTATGGCTACACCTTC.

The chain links TRBV19 to TRBJ2-7; possible D gene TRBD2, 6 bases. Trimming shortened V by 3 bases and J by 2 bases, and 11 bases separated the two germline ends. Germline lookup yields CDR1 LNHDA and CDR2 SQIVND (reference sequence). The CDR3 totals 14 residues. DNA of the CDR3: TGTGCCAGTAGTATCGGGACTGAAGCCTACGAGCAGTACTTC. Amino acids: CASSIGTEAYEQYF.

The gene calls are TRBV29-1 and TRBJ2-1; 9 nucleotides match TRBD2. CDR3 length: 19 amino acids. Germline CDR1 is SQVTM and CDR2 is ANQGSEA. The V gene end was trimmed by 1 base and the J gene end by 0 bases; junction bases not matched to a gene: 13. The CDR3 reads CSVEGRSGGTTSSYNEQFF. The CDR3 nucleotides read TGCAGCGTTGAAGGCCGGAGCGGGGGGACCACTAGCTCCTACAATGAGCAGTTCTTC.

The chain carries TRBV6-6 and TRBJ2-7; 8 positions agree with TRBD1. The germline CDR1 and CDR2 sequences are MNHNY and SVGAGI (reference sequence). The CDR3 totals 14 residues. V dropped 5 bases and J dropped 4; count of bases not matched to a gene: 7. The DNA for the CDR3 is TGTGCCAGCAGTAGACAGGGGTTAAGTTACGAGCAGTACTTC. Translation gives CASSRQGLSYEQYF.

The chain couples TRBV18 to TRBJ2-2, with a tentative D call TRBD2 (5 bases). CDR3 length equals 15 residues. The V gene lost 5 bases and the J gene lost 9 bases, with 19 bases spanning the gap. The germline gives CDR1 KGHSH, CDR2 LQKENI. The CDR3 nucleotides are TGTGCCAGCTCATCAGACCGGGGTCCCCCGCGGGAGCTGTTTTTT. Translation: CASSSDRGPPRELFF.

The chain links TRBV5-6 to TRBJ2-7, with TRBD1 matching over 8 bases. After removal of 3 bases from V and 1 base from J, the junction contained 12 bases not matched to a gene. The CDR3 loop spans 17 amino acids. Germline-derived CDR1 and CDR2 are SGHDT and YYEEEE. CDR3 residues: CASSSSGGGFRSYEQYF. Written as DNA, the CDR3 is TGTGCCAGCAGCTCGTCAGGGGGCGGATTTCGATCCTACGAGCAGTACTTC.

This clone was observed a few times. The chain uses TRBV10-1 and TRBJ1-1; D is undetermined. This CDR3 is 13 amino acids long. Germline V lookup: CDR1 WNHNN, CDR2 SYGVQD (reference sequence). Trimming removed 3 bases from V and 5 bases from J, with 10 bases in between. The CDR3 loop reads CASSDGPWTEAFF. The CDR3 bases are TGCGCCAGCAGTGACGGGCCCTGGACTGAAGCTTTCTTT.

The V call is TRBV6-1, the J call TRBJ1-3, with TRBD1 identical over 7 bases. V was pared by 7 bases and J by 0 bases, with 6 bases of the junction left unmatched. Germline values: CDR1 MNHNS, CDR2 SASEGT. The CDR3 is made up of 15 amino acids. CDR3 residues: CASTRDRVSGNTIYF. DNA for the CDR3: TGTGCCAGCACCCGGGACAGAGTCTCTGGAAACACCATATATTTT.

This sequence joins TRBV6-6 and TRBJ2-7; D perhaps matches TRBD1 (6 bases). Germline V lookup: CDR1 MNHNY, CDR2 SVGAGI (reference sequence). This CDR3 has 14 residues. Trimming shortened V by 7 bases and J by 7 bases, and 20 bases separated the two germline ends. The CDR3 DNA reads TGTGCCAGCAAGTCGGGACAAGGGGGTATGGAGCAGTACTTC. This gives the protein CASKSGQGGMEQYF.

J is TRBJ2-7 and V is TRBV6-1; the D call may be TRBD1 or TRBD2 (5 bases each). Trimming cost V 2 bases and J 0 bases, with 14 bases left between them. Per the germline V gene, CDR1 is MNHNS and CDR2 is SASEGT. The CDR3 length is 16 residues. The CDR3: CASSENTGLSSYEQYF. The CDR3 DNA sequence: TGTGCCAGCAGTGAAAACACAGGACTGAGCTCCTACGAGCAGTACTTC.

For this clone: A read error may produce the germline difference seen at one junction end. The genes are TRBV7-7 and TRBJ2-5; D possibly matches TRBD1 or TRBD2 (5 bases each). Germline V CDR1 and CDR2: SSHAT, FNYEAQ (reference sequence). The CDR3 extends over 15 amino acids. In DNA form, the CDR3 reads TGTGCTAGCAGCCAAATTGGGACGGCCCAAGAGACCCAGTACTTC. Its protein is CASSQIGTAQETQYF.

The rearrangement joins TRBV28 to TRBJ1-1; D unresolved. The CDR3 length is 14 residues. Germline values: CDR1 MDHEN, CDR2 SYDVKM. V was pared by 8 bases and J by 5 bases, with 18 bases between. In DNA form, the CDR3 reads TGTGCCAGCGCCCTGTTGACTACGGAGACTGAAGCTTTCTTT. Protein sequence: CASALLTTETEAFF.

The sample holds one count of this clone. The J gene is TRBJ2-7, the V gene TRBV5-5; D is undetermined. Looked up from germline, CDR1 is SGHKS and CDR2 is YYEKEE (reference sequence). This CDR3 contains 15 residues. V was pared by 1 base and J by 2 bases, with 13 bases between. DNA of the CDR3: TGTGCCAGCAGCTTGTATTCCGACCTCGCCTACGAGCAGTACTTC. This codes for CASSLYSDLAYEQYF.